One and the same sample provided the 19 T cell receptor beta chains below, sequenced in a study of blood T cell repertoires in COVID-19. Profiling relied on immunoSEQ multiplex PCR, and the TCRdb table lists in-frame clones only, not all of them. The table shows around 210,000 clones, with about 78% occurring only once. The specimen was peripheral blood. These receptors originate from a woman in her 70s with acute or convalescent COVID-19.

The chain recombines TRBV5-1 with TRBJ2-5; 8 bases agree with TRBD2. This CDR3 region has 16 residues. V trimming: 3 bases; J trimming: 1 base; junction bases outside the gene matches: 8. Germline V CDR1 and CDR2: SGHRS, YFSETQ. DNA for the CDR3: TGCGCCAGCAGCTCTATCGTGGGGACTAGCCAAGAGACCCAGTACTTC. The encoded protein is CASSSIVGTSQETQYF.

The chain employs TRBV5-1 and TRBJ2-1, with 8 bases matching TRBD2. Looked up from germline, CDR1 is SGHRS and CDR2 is YFSETQ. The V and J ends lost 1 base and 7 bases, in that order; junction bases with no gene match: 7. CDR3 size: 15 residues. The CDR3 region is CASSLTAGEKNEQFF. Here the CDR3 DNA reads TGCGCCAGCAGCTTGACAGCGGGAGAGAAGAATGAGCAGTTCTTC.

The V and J genes are TRBV27 and TRBJ2-1, with 9 bases fitting TRBD1. This CDR3 spans 15 amino acids. Germline values: CDR1 MNHEY, CDR2 SMNVEV (reference sequence). After removal of 6 bases from V and 8 bases from J, the junction contained 11 bases not matched to a gene. CDR3 sequence reads: CASSQQGARADEQFF. CDR3 sequence (DNA): TGTGCCAGCAGCCAACAGGGGGCGCGGGCGGATGAGCAGTTCTTC.

This CDR3 reads CASNTPGQVYGYTF. In nucleotides, the CDR3 is TGTGCCAGCAATACCCCGGGACAGGTCTATGGCTACACCTTC. This chain joins TRBV7-2 and TRBJ1-2; 8 nucleotides align to TRBD1. The CDR3 has 14 residues. The V and J ends lost 7 bases and 4 bases, in that order; junction bases with no gene match: 8. Germline CDR1 and CDR2: SGHTA and FQGNSA.

The chain is built from TRBV2 and TRBJ2-7; possible D gene TRBD1, 5 bases. The CDR3 loop spans 12 amino acids. Germline V gives CDR1 SNHLY, CDR2 FYNNEI. Trimming pared 6 bases from V and 4 bases from J, leaving 10 bases between. CDR3 in DNA: TGTGCCAGCAGCCCGACAGAGTACGAGCAGTACTTC. It translates to CASSPTEYEQYF.

The chain is built from TRBV5-4 and TRBJ2-7; TRBD2 matches 8 bases. CDR3 length: 14 residues. The ends lost 2 bases at V and 3 bases at J; junction bases unmatched: 4. Germline loops: CDR1 SGHNT, CDR2 YYREEE (reference sequence). CDR3 DNA: TGTGCCAGCAGCTTACCGGGAGGGAACTACGAGCAGTACTTC. Translating it yields CASSLPGGNYEQYF.

This rearrangement joins TRBV28 to TRBJ2-1; 9 nucleotides align to TRBD1. The V and J ends lost 4 bases and 8 bases, in that order; junction bases with no gene match: 9. This CDR3 is built from 15 residues. Germline V CDR1 and CDR2: MDHEN, SYDVKM. As DNA, the CDR3 is TGTGCCAGCAGTTCAGGGACAGGGTTTATCTATGAGCAGTTCTTC. This sequence encodes CASSSGTGFIYEQFF.

V gene TRBV3-1 (or the pseudogene TRBV3-2) combines with J gene TRBJ1-2; maybe TRBD1 (6 bases). The CDR3 contains 17 residues. CDR1 is LGHDT, CDR2 YNNKEL, per germline (reference sequence). Trimming cost V 1 base and J 4 bases, with 19 bases left between them. CDR3 residues: CASSQGQGTASFYGYTF. Written as DNA, the CDR3 is TGTGCCAGCAGCCAAGGTCAGGGGACCGCCAGCTTCTATGGCTACACCTTC.

This clone occurred once. The chain couples TRBV5-5 to TRBJ2-1, with D possibly being TRBD1 (6 bases). V shed 3 bases and J shed 9 bases, with 16 bases lying between them. The CDR3 totals 14 residues. Germline V CDR1 and CDR2: SGHKS, YYEKEE (reference sequence). The CDR3 DNA is TGTGCCAGCAGCTACCCGCCAGGGGCGGGTGAGCAGTTCTTC. Encoded protein: CASSYPPGAGEQFF. The full variable domain, in which reference TRBV5-5 and TRBJ2-1 provide the parts outside the CDR3, is DAGVTQSPTHLIKTRGQQVTLRCSPISGHKSVSWYQQVLGQGPQFIFQYYEKEERGRGNFPDRFSARQFPNYSSELNVNALLLGDSALYLCASSYPPGAGEQFFGPGTRLTVL.

The chain has TRBV28 and TRBJ2-7; the match to TRBD2 covers 12 bases. CDR3 length: 14 amino acids. The germline CDR1 and CDR2 sequences are MDHEN and SYDVKM. With 3 bases clipped from V and 6 bases from J, the junction kept 3 bases outside the gene matches. Written as DNA, the CDR3 is TGTGCCAGCAGTTTGCTAGCGGGAGGGGCCGAGCAGTACTTC. Amino acid sequence: CASSLLAGGAEQYF.

The CDR3 DNA is TGTGCCAGCAGTTTAAGGACAGTTTATGGCTACACCTTC. Translating gives CASSLRTVYGYTF. The chain is built from TRBV12-3 or TRBV12-4 and TRBJ1-2; a possible D gene is TRBD1 (6 bases). The CDR3 consists of 13 residues. Trimming stripped 2 bases from V and 5 bases from J, with 9 bases between.

The V and J genes are TRBV3-1 (or the pseudogene TRBV3-2) and TRBJ1-4, with TRBD1 as a possible D gene (5 bases). V was trimmed by 1 base and J by 8 bases, leaving 14 bases between them. The CDR3 runs to 15 residues. Germline V gene data show CDR1 as LGHDT and CDR2 as YNNKEL (reference sequence). For the CDR3, the DNA is TGTGCCAGCAGCCAAGGAAGGGGTTTTGCGGAAAAACTGTTTTTT. It yields the protein CASSQGRGFAEKLFF.

The V gene is TRBV7-8, the J gene TRBJ1-5; no reliable D call. CDR1 and CDR2 from the germline V gene are SGHVS and FQNEAQ. The CDR3 contains 17 residues. Deletions cut 2 bases from V and 1 base from J, with 15 bases between. CDR3 bases: TGTGCCAGCAGCTTATCCAATCGGGGTAACAGCAATCAGCCCCAGCATTTT. Translated, it gives CASSLSNRGNSNQPQHF. Based on the CDR3 plus reference TRBV7-8 and TRBJ1-5, the full variable domain is GAGVSQSPRYKVAKRGQDVALRCDPISGHVSLFWYQQALGQGPEFLTYFQNEAQLDKSGLPSDRFFAERPEGSVSTLKIQRTQQEDSAVYLCASSLSNRGNSNQPQHFGDGTRLSIL.

In its sample, this clone was seen a few times. The V call is TRBV6-1, the J call TRBJ1-1; D remains unclear. The CDR3 consists of 13 residues. V was pared by 1 base and J by 10 bases, with 13 bases between. The germline V gene has CDR1 MNHNS and CDR2 SASEGT. The CDR3 nucleotides are TGTGCCAGCAGTGAAGAGTGGAGGGTTGTAGCTTTCTTT. Encoded protein: CASSEEWRVVAFF.

V is TRBV18 and J is TRBJ1-4; 7 bases match TRBD1. The CDR3 totals 15 residues. J lost 4 bases, V lost 1 base, and 3 bases had no gene match. The germline V gene has CDR1 KGHSH and CDR2 LQKENI. This chain's CDR3 is CASSPQGTVNEKLFF. DNA for the CDR3: TGTGCCAGCTCACCACAGGGGACAGTTAATGAAAAACTGTTTTTT.

The chain joins TRBV27 to TRBJ1-1, with D uncertain. CDR1 and CDR2 (germline): MNHEY, SMNVEV (reference sequence). Trimming cost V 5 bases and J 5 bases, with 12 bases left between them. CDR3 length equals 13 residues. The CDR3 protein is CASSPLAGTEAFF. The CDR3 DNA sequence: TGTGCCAGCAGTCCCCTAGCGGGGACTGAAGCTTTCTTT.

This chain connects TRBV19 to TRBJ1-4; TRBD1 matches at 7 bases. CDR3 length: 13 amino acids. Germline CDR1 LNHDA, CDR2 SQIVND (reference sequence). The trim removed 6 bases at V and 7 bases at J, leaving 5 bases unmatched. The CDR3 loop reads CASRGDRGEKLFF. The CDR3, as DNA: TGTGCCAGTAGAGGGGACAGAGGTGAAAAACTGTTTTTT. The whole variable domain, filled in from reference TRBV19 and TRBJ1-4, reads DGGITQSPKYLFRKEGQNVTLSCEQNLNHDAMYWYRQDPGQGLRLIYYSQIVNDFQKGDIAEGYSVSREKKESFPLTVTSAQKNPTAFYLCASRGDRGEKLFFGSGTQLSVL.

This clone was counted a single time. The rearrangement joins TRBV7-2 to TRBJ2-1, with TRBD2 matching over 8 bases. The CDR3 has 14 amino acids. CDR1 is SGHTA and CDR2 is FQGNSA in the germline V gene. V lost 3 bases to trimming and J lost 10 bases; unmatched junction nucleotides: 8. CDR3 in DNA: TGTGCCAGCAGCTTGGCGGGGGGCTGGGGAGAGCAGTTCTTC. Translated, it gives CASSLAGGWGEQFF.

This clone was detected only a few times. Other DNA sequences within the sample encode an identical CDR3. The chain uses TRBV5-1 and TRBJ2-5; D gene unclear. V lost 0 bases, J lost 4 bases, and 7 bases lay in between. Germline assignment: CDR1 SGHRS and CDR2 YFSETQ. The CDR3 extends over 13 amino acids. The CDR3 here is CASSLGTGETQYF. The CDR3 nucleotides are TGCGCCAGCAGCTTGGGTACGGGAGAGACCCAGTACTTC.